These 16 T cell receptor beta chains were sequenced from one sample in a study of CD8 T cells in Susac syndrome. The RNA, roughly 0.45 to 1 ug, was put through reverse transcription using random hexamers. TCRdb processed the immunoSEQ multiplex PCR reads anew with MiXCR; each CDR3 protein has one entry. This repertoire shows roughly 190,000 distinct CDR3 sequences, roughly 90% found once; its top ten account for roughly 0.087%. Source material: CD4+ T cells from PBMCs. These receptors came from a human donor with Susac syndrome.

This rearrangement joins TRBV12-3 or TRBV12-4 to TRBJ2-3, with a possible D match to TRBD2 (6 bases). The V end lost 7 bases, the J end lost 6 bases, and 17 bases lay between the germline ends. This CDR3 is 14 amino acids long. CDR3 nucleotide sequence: TGTGCCAGCACTATCTCAGCGGGTTCGGATACGCAGTATTTT. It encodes CASTISAGSDTQYF.

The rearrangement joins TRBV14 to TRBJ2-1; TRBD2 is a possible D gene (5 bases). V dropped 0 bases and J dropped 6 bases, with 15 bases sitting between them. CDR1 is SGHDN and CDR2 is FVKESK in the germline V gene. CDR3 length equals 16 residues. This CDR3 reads CASSQEVRASVNEQFF. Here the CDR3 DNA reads TGTGCCAGCAGCCAAGAAGTGAGGGCCTCGGTCAATGAGCAGTTCTTC. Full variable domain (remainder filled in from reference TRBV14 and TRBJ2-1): EAGVTQFPSHSVIEKGQTVTLRCDPISGHDNLYWYRRVMGKEIKFLLHFVKESKQDESGMPNNRFLAERTGGTYSTLKVQPAELEDSGVYFCASSQEVRASVNEQFFGPGTRLTVL.

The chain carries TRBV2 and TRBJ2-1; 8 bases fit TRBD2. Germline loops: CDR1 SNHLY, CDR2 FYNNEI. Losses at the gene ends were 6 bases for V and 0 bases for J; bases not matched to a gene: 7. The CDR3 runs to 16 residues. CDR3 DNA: TGTGCCAGCAGGTACGGACTAGCAGACTCCTACAATGAGCAGTTCTTC. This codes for CASRYGLADSYNEQFF.

DNA for the CDR3: TGTGCCAGTAGCCTTGGGGTGGGGGCGAGATCACCCCTCCACTTT. Translating it yields CASSLGVGARSPLHF. This sequence joins TRBV19 and TRBJ1-6; the D gene is possibly TRBD1 (6 bases). This CDR3 is built from 15 residues. Germline V lookup: CDR1 LNHDA, CDR2 SQIVND (reference sequence). Between the trimmed V and J ends, which lost 6 bases and 10 bases, there was a span of 19 bases.

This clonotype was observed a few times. CDR3: CASSLDGSSYEQYF. DNA for the CDR3: TGCGCCAGCAGCTTGGACGGAAGCTCCTACGAGCAGTACTTC. The rearrangement links TRBV5-1 to TRBJ2-7; D gene ambiguous. The CDR3 is 14 amino acids. Germline V gene data show CDR1 as SGHRS and CDR2 as YFSETQ. The ends were cut back, 0 bases at V and 0 bases at J, with 7 bases in the middle.

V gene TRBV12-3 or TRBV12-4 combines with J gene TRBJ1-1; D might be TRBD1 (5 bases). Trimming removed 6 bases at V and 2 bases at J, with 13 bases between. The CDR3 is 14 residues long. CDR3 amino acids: CASSSTVTNTEAFF. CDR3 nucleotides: TGTGCCAGCAGCTCGACAGTGACAAACACTGAAGCTTTCTTT.

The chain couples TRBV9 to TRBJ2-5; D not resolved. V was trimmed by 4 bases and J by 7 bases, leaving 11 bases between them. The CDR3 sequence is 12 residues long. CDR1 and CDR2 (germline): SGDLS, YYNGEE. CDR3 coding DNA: TGTGCCAGCAGCCTAGAAACGGGGACCCAGTACTTC. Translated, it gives CASSLETGTQYF.

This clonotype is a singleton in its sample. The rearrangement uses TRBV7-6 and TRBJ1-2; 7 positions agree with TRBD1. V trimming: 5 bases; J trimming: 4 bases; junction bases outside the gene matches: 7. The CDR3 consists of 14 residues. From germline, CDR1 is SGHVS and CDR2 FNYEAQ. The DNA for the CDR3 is TGTGCCAGCAGCCCGACGGACAGGTCCTATGGCTACACCTTC. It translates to CASSPTDRSYGYTF.

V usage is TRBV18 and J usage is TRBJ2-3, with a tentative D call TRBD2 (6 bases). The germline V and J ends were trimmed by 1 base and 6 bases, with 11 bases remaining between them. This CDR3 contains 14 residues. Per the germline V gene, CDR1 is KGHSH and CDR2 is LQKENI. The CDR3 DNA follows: TGTGCCAGCTCACCACGACTAGTTATGGATACGCAGTATTTT. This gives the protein CASSPRLVMDTQYF.

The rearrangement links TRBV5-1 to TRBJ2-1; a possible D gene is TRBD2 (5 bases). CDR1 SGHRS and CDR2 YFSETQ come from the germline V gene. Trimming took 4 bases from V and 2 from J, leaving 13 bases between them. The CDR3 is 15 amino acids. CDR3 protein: CASSRGAVTYNEQFF. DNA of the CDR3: TGCGCCAGCAGCAGAGGAGCGGTGACCTACAATGAGCAGTTCTTC.

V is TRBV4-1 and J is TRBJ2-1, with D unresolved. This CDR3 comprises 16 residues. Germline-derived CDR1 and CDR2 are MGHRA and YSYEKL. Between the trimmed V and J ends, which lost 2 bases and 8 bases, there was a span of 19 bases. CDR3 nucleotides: TGCGCCAGCAGCCAATACTGGCGTAGAGACGTCGATGAGCAGTTCTTC. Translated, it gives CASSQYWRRDVDEQFF.

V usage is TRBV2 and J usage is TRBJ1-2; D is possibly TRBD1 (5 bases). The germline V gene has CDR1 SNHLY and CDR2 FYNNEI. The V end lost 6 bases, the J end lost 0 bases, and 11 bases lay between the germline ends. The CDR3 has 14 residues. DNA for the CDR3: TGTGCCAGCAGAGAGGGGCGAGCTAACTATGGCTACACCTTC. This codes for CASREGRANYGYTF.

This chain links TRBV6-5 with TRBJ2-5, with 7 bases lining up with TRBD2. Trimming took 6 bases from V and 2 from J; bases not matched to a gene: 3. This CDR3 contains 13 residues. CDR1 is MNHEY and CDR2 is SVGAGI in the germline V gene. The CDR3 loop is CASRRAGQETQYF. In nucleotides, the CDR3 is TGTGCCAGCAGACGAGCGGGGCAAGAGACCCAGTACTTC.

The CDR3 nucleotides are TGTGCCATCGCAGGTAACACTGAAGCTTTCTTT. It translates to CAIAGNTEAFF. The chain has TRBV10-3 and TRBJ1-1, with D uncertain. The CDR3 length is 11 residues. CDR1 and CDR2 from the germline V gene are ENHRY and SYGVKD. The V end lost 8 bases, the J end lost 2 bases, and 6 bases lay between the germline ends.

The CDR3 reads CSARVDLVANYGYTF. CDR3 in DNA: TGCAGTGCTAGAGTCGACCTAGTCGCGAACTATGGCTACACCTTC. This chain uses TRBV20-1 with TRBJ1-2; D is undetermined. This CDR3 has 15 amino acids. The germline CDR1 and CDR2 sequences are DFQATT and SNEGSKA (reference sequence). Trimming removed 1 base at V and 2 bases at J, with 14 bases between.

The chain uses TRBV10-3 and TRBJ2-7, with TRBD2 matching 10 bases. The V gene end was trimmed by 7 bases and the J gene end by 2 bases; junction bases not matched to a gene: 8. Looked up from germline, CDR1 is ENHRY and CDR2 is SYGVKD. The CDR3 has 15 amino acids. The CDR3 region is CAIKAGTSVTYEQYF. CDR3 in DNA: TGTGCCATCAAAGCCGGGACTAGCGTAACCTACGAGCAGTACTTC.